This TCR beta chain originates from a study of T cell changes during pregnancy in multiple sclerosis. TCRdb's copy holds only in-frame clones and misses some; the assay was immunoSEQ multiplex PCR. The sample contains about 39,000 clones, around 84% of which appear only once. Per germline, CDR1 MGHRA and CDR2 YSYEKL. V was pared by 5 bases and J by 9 bases, with 7 bases of the junction left unmatched. This CDR3 comprises 14 residues. This receptor was identified in a female donor with multiple sclerosis, enrolled in a pregnancy study. Sequenced here: CD4+ T cells from peripheral blood mononuclear cells, sampled before pregnancy. V and J are TRBV4-1 and TRBJ2-1, with 10 positions matching TRBD2. The CDR3 coding sequence is TGCGCCAGCAGCGGGCTAGCGGGAGTTAGTGAGCAGTTCTTC. It encodes CASSGLAGVSEQFF.